Sequencing of this T cell receptor beta chain was carried out in a study of blood T cell repertoires in COVID-19. Across the whole study: Samples of COVID-19 (acute and convalescent) were obtained from the United States, Italy and Spain.

The method was immunoSEQ multiplex PCR; TCRdb's version includes in-frame clones alone and lacks a portion of them. The sample lists about 200,000 clones; 80% to 90% were seen once. Trimming pared 11 bases from V and 6 bases from J, leaving 17 bases between. This CDR3 region has 12 residues. Per germline, CDR1 ENHRY and CDR2 SYGVKD. This sequence joins TRBV10-3 and TRBJ2-7; D might be TRBD2 (7 bases). Sequencing used peripheral blood. The receptor's source is a woman older than 75 with acute or convalescent COVID-19. The CDR3 DNA reads TGTGCCGTCGACCGGGGGGCAGGCGAGCAGTACTTC. As protein: CAVDRGAGEQYF.